This record concerns one T cell receptor (beta chain) sequence. Its target is unknown. This sample stems from a study of Ad26.COV2.S vaccination and SARS-CoV-2 variants. Using immunoSEQ multiplex PCR, the repertoire was profiled, and TCRdb retains in-frame clones only, with some absent. The data contain 85,000 to 95,000 clones, roughly 85% of them seen just once; the ten biggest clones take up approximately 15%. The study's findings and limits: Whether participants received vaccine or placebo, their non-spike TCR breadth was similar. Breadth, reportedly substantial, characterized the spike-specific CD8+ and CD4+ T cell responses after vaccination. Estimates derived from TCR breadth and depth analyses may have underestimated total T cell responses.

The CDR3 contains 13 residues. Germline CDR1 reads SGHTA; CDR2 reads FQGTGA. V was shortened by 8 bases and J by 0 bases, with 9 bases between the two germline ends. The rearrangement joins TRBV7-3 to TRBJ2-3, with D unclear. This clonotype was obtained from a human donor who had recovered from COVID-19. This sample comprised peripheral blood, obtained after recovery from COVID-19. The CDR3 DNA reads TGTGCCAGCTCCTTCCTTAGCACAGATACGCAGTATTTT. Translating it yields CASSFLSTDTQYF.